This is a list of T cell receptor beta chains from one sample in a study of cytomegalovirus exposure and HLA in healthy donors. Assay: immunoSEQ multiplex PCR; the TCRdb copy retains only in-frame clones and omits some. The data contain some 99,000 clones, under 85% of them singletons. Sequencing was done on a sample of PBMCs. All receptors derive from a middle-aged man in good health and CMV-seronegative. Each CDR3 is given without its conserved first and last residue.

TRBJ2-1	TRBV5-6	ASFLSGGGYNEQF
TRBJ2-4	TRBV4-1	ASSQNRDQY
TRBJ1-2	TRBV5-6	ASSWGTGQAGYP
TRBJ1-1	TRBV5-1	ASNPGQGGTEAF
TRBJ2-2	TRBV4-3	ASSQGYDSPGELF
TRBJ2-3	TRBV7-2	ASSLIRVGTQY
TRBJ2-7	TRBV27	ASSPLAGGLTYEQY
TRBJ1-1	TRBV2	ASQRFGVLVAF
TRBJ1-5	TRBV6-1	ASSDLPDRANQPQH
TRBJ1-5	TRBV6-1	ASSEGVGSNQPQH
TRBJ1-1	TRBV7-3	ASSPLGAGTEAF
TRBJ1-2	TRBV25-1	ASKGRPGEYGYT
TRBJ1-5	TRBV27	ASSLSDRGNQPQH
TRBJ1-1	TRBV10-1	ASEGGQGEYTEAF
TRBJ2-1	TRBV6-5	ASSFYNEQF
TRBJ1-4	TRBV14	ASSQGLSSNEKLF
TRBJ1-2	TRBV2	ASRRDGSYGYT
TRBJ1-2	TRBV18	ASSPGRGVLYGYT
TRBJ2-5	TRBV15	ATGRGGHQTQY
TRBJ1-5	TRBV27	ASSPRTGMSNQPQH
TRBJ1-2	TRBV5-1	ASSLVTGESRGYT
TRBJ1-4	TRBV25-1	ASSETGFTNEKLF
TRBJ1-3	TRBV6-1	ASNLGGGNTIY
TRBJ2-1	TRBV7-2	ASSAGLAGNNEQF
TRBJ1-1	TRBV9	ASSPQLGQGGTEAF
TRBJ2-7	TRBV27	ASSLFGRAGGSYEQY
TRBJ2-7	TRBV19	ASSKSGTYEQY
TRBJ1-2	TRBV7-9	ASSYRDSLAYGYT
TRBJ2-5	TRBV6-5	ASSQGTVIQETQY
TRBJ2-5	TRBV19	ASTDGPGQGFWETQY
TRBJ2-2	TRBV11-3	ASSWGGDTGELF
TRBJ1-2	TRBV28	ASSSPDRASGYT
TRBJ1-1	TRBV9	ASSLQPGHPNTEAF
TRBJ2-3	TRBV25-1	ASSVTGGMDTQY
TRBJ2-6	TRBV15	ATSRYRGSGANVLT
TRBJ2-7	TRBV4-3	ASSQDWETVSSYEQY
TRBJ2-3	TRBV5-1	ASSLAGGGAGTQY
TRBJ1-2	TRBV7-9	ASSSWPSYT
TRBJ1-2	TRBV4-3	ASSQEQGVVGYT
TRBJ1-3	TRBV30	AWTEGLAGNTIY
TRBJ1-1	TRBV29-1	SVGTGDRAF
TRBJ2-5	TRBV19	ASSIDIEETQY
TRBJ1-5	TRBV6-6	ASSYWTGVDQPQH
TRBJ1-1	TRBV29-1	SVEQGLLNTEAF
TRBJ2-2	TRBV5-4	ASSLVGNTGELF
TRBJ1-5	TRBV30	AWSVTGLSNQPQH
TRBJ1-6	TRBV19	ASSIKDSLNSPLH